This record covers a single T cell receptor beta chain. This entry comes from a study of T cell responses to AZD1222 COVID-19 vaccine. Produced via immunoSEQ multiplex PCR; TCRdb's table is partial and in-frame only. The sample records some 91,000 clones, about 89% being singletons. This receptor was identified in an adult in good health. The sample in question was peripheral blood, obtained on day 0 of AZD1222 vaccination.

DNA for the CDR3: TGCGCCAGCAGCCTCAGCGTAGCGGGATACGGTCTCGACGAGCAGTACTTC. Translation gives CASSLSVAGYGLDEQYF. The V call is TRBV5-1, the J call TRBJ2-7; 8 bases fit TRBD2. Germline V gene lookup returns CDR1 SGHRS and CDR2 YFSETQ. With V trimmed by 4 bases and J by 5 bases, 17 bases remained unmatched. CDR3 length: 17 residues.